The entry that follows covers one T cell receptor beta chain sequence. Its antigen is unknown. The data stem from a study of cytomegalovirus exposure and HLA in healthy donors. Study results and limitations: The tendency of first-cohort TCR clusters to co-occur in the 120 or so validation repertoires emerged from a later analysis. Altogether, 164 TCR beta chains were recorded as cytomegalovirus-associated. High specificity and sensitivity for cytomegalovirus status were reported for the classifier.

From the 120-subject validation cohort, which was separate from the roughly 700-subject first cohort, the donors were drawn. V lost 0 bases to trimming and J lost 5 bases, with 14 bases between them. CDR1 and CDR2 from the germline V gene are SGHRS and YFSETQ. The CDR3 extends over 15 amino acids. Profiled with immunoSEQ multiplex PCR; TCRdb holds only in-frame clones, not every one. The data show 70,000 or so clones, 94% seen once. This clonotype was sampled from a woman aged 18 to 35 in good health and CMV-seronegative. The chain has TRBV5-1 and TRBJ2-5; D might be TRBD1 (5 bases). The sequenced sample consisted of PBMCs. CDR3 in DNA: TGCGCCAGCAGCTTGGAGGGGTACCGGGCGGAGACCCAGTACTTC. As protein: CASSLEGYRAETQYF.